This T cell receptor beta chain was obtained from a study of graft-versus-host responses after intestinal transplantation listed by TCRdb under 2021. Concerning the study at large: Recipients received multivisceral, liver-intestinal, or isolated intestinal transplants. Anti-thymocyte globulin induction was given to all recipients, followed by maintenance tacrolimus and steroids for approximately three years. Graft-versus-host and host-versus-graft alloreactive T cell clones were tracked in the graft, circulation and bone marrow after intestinal transplantation using bulk TCR-beta CDR3 sequencing. To identify alloreactive clones, pre-transplant mixed lymphocyte reaction products were sequenced and compared with unstimulated pre-transplant donor and recipient T cells. A cohort of 24 intestinal transplant recipients, including one retransplant, was enrolled, and a few patients lacking pretransplant specimens were excluded. A peak of at least 4% donor T cells among recipient peripheral blood mononuclear cells was the definition used for donor T cell macrochimerism. Samples from a few later patients were sequenced in-house on an Illumina MiSeq with MiXCR processing rather than by the commercial service. Broader findings and caveats from the paper: GvH clones were detected in recipient bone marrow, and some of these GvH clones were observed earlier in ileal mucosa or blood, consistent with an intestinal mucosal origin. Early after transplant, declines in HvG clones were associated with peak levels of circulating GvH clones. The conclusions were limited by the relatively low number and heterogeneity of the intestinal transplant patients. High GvH to HvG T cell clonal ratios were observed in the allografts of patients with donor T cell macrochimerism.

Blood samples were collected up to 4 times in the first month after transplant and then at least monthly when available. From the germline V gene (reference sequence), CDR1 is PRHDT and CDR2 is FYEKMQ. Clipping removes 5 bases from V and 17 bases from J, with 11 as the unmatched junction base count. The CDR3 sequence holds 12 residues, the cysteine and phenylalanine included. Only the CDR3 part of the read is kept: 36 bases, read in frame from the first base. Concerning this clone: Its antigen is not yet known. No per-base quality is available; no much larger clone lies one base away.

Library creation used the immunoSEQ multiplex PCR assay. High-throughput TCR-beta CDR3 sequencing of genomic DNA from most patients was performed by Adaptive Biotechnologies. The paper's data handling went like this. TCR sequencing data were retrieved from Adaptive's ImmunoSEQ software for around 19 patients, whereas a few other patients were processed with MiXCR and VDJtools. CDR3 nucleotide sequences shared between donor and recipient were removed because the origin of such sequences could not be assigned. At least 2-fold expansion over unstimulated cells and a minimum CFSE-low frequency of 0.002% (template counts) or 0.001% (read counts) were required for clones to be classified as alloreactive. Mappable clones were those detected in sequenced pre-transplant spleen, lymph node, or MLR CFSE-low populations of the donor or recipient. The cumulative frequency of alloreactive clones was calculated as a percentage of all sequences, weighted by copy number. Entries here come from immuneACCESS through TCRdb and include only in-frame sequences with V and J called. Some clones fail to appear in such tables; in the studies checked, an unresolved V gene covers under half of the shortfall, and the cause of the remainder is unknown. That table furnishes V, J and clone size, whereas the DNA furnished D and trimming. For this sample there are about 30,000 clones; 85% to 95% appear just once. The ten largest make up roughly 0.72% of the sample.

This chain is built from TRBV13 and TRBJ1-4; 7 central nucleotides agree with TRBD1. The receptor comes from a human patient who received an intestinal transplant, so some T cells may come from the graft donor. The starting material was PBMCs, obtained approximately 66 days after intestinal transplant. The CDR3 reads as follows: CASSLTDRASFF. In nucleotides, the sequence is TGTGCCAGCAGCCTAACTGACAGGGCATCTTTTTTT. The full variable domain, with segments outside the CDR3 supplied by the reference TRBV13 and TRBJ1-4 proteins, appears as AAGVIQSPRHLIKEKRETATLKCYPIPRHDTVYWYQQGPGQDPQFLISFYEKMQSDKGSIPDRFSAQQFSDYHSELNMSSLELGDSALYFCASSLTDRASFFGSGTQLSVL.